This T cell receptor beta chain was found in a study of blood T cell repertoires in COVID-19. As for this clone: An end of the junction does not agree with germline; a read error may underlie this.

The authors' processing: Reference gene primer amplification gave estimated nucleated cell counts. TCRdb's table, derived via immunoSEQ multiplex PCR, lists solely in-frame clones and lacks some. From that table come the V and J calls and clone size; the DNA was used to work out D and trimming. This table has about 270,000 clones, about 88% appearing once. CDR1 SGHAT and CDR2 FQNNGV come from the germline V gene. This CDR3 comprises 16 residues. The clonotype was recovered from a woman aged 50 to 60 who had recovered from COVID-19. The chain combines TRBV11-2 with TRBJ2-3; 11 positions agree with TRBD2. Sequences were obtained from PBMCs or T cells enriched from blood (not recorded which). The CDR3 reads CASSPIAGGGTGTQYF. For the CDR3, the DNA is TGTGCCAGCAGCCCCATAGCGGGAGGGGGGACAGGTACGCAGTATTTT.